What follows are 15 T cell receptor beta chains derived from one specimen sequenced in a study of shared clonotypes between healthy human individuals. Here immunoSEQ multiplex PCR was the method, and the copy in TCRdb shows in-frame clones only, minus some. The data hold around 1 million clones, with 76% observed a single time. Sequenced material: memory CD4+ T cells sorted from blood. Subset meaning: CD45RA-negative fraction. The receptors stem from a young man in good health.

This clone was detected ten times or more. Here the CDR3 DNA reads TGTGCCACCCGTCAGGGGGTCTATGGCTACACCTTC. As protein: CATRQGVYGYTF. This chain connects TRBV27 to TRBJ1-2; the match to TRBD1 covers 7 bases. Germline trimming cut 10 bases from V and 4 bases from J; bases unmatched to any gene: 6. Per the germline V gene, CDR1 is MNHEY and CDR2 is SMNVEV (reference sequence). This CDR3 contains 12 residues.

V gene TRBV6-6 combines with J gene TRBJ2-5; D perhaps matches TRBD1 (5 bases). The germline gives CDR1 MNHNY, CDR2 SVGAGI (reference sequence). V lost 6 bases, J lost 6 bases, and 11 bases lay in between. This CDR3 is built from 12 residues. CDR3 in DNA: TGTGCCAGCAGGGTACAGGAGAAGACCCAGTACTTC. This gives the protein CASRVQEKTQYF.

The chain recombines TRBV5-1 with TRBJ2-7, with unresolved D. V lost 0 bases and J lost 0, with 7 bases in between. This CDR3 is 14 amino acids long. CDR1 is SGHRS, CDR2 YFSETQ, per germline. Here the CDR3 DNA reads TGCGCCAGCAGCTTGGTTCCGAGCTCCTACGAGCAGTACTTC. Protein product: CASSLVPSSYEQYF.

The rearrangement uses TRBV2 and TRBJ2-7; D ambiguous. Germline V gives CDR1 SNHLY, CDR2 FYNNEI. V dropped 5 bases and J dropped 4 bases, with 9 bases sitting between them. The CDR3 runs to 12 residues. In DNA, the CDR3 is TGTGCCAGCAGTTACTCCACGTACGAGCAGTACTTC. Its translation is CASSYSTYEQYF.

V gene TRBV7-8 combines with J gene TRBJ2-3; 8 bases agree with TRBD1. The CDR3 spans 13 residues. Looked up from germline, CDR1 is SGHVS and CDR2 is FQNEAQ. The V and J ends lost 10 bases and 6 bases, in that order; junction bases with no gene match: 9. CDR3 DNA: TGTGCCATCGGACAGGGCGTGGGTGATACGCAGTATTTT. This sequence encodes CAIGQGVGDTQYF.

This clone was counted at least ten times. The chain joins TRBV5-4 to TRBJ2-7; D is undetermined. Trimming removed 4 bases from V and 0 bases from J, with 14 bases in between. CDR1 SGHNT and CDR2 YYREEE come from the germline V gene (reference sequence). The CDR3 is made up of 15 amino acids. The CDR3 spells CASSARESSSYEQYF. DNA for the CDR3: TGTGCCAGCAGCGCTAGGGAATCCTCCTCCTACGAGCAGTACTTC. Filled out from reference TRBV5-4 and TRBJ2-7, the complete variable domain reads ETGVTQSPTHLIKTRGQQVTLRCSSQSGHNTVSWYQQALGQGPQFIFQYYREEENGRGNFPPRFSGLQFPNYSSELNVNALELDDSALYLCASSARESSSYEQYFGPGTRLTVT.

This clone was found once. The chain joins TRBV7-9 to TRBJ2-2; no reliable D call. With 0 bases removed from V and 1 base from J, the gap between germline ends came to 6 bases. CDR3 size: 15 residues. Germline V gene lookup returns CDR1 SEHNR and CDR2 FQNEAQ (reference sequence). DNA of the CDR3: TGTGCCAGCAGCTTAGCAGCAGGGAACACCGGGGAGCTGTTTTTT. Translated, it gives CASSLAAGNTGELFF.

The rearrangement links TRBV4-1 to TRBJ2-7; TRBD1 aligns across 7 bases. The CDR3 runs to 15 residues. Germline assignment: CDR1 MGHRA and CDR2 YSYEKL. Germline trimming cut 6 bases from V and 2 bases from J; bases unmatched to any gene: 10. In DNA, the CDR3 is TGCGCCAGCAGTCGGGAACAGGGGATCCCCTACGAGCAGTACTTC. Translation gives CASSREQGIPYEQYF.

V is TRBV18 and J is TRBJ2-1; 7 positions agree with TRBD1. The trim removed 3 bases at V and 6 bases at J, leaving 8 bases unmatched. CDR3 size: 15 residues. From germline, CDR1 is KGHSH and CDR2 LQKENI. Written as DNA, the CDR3 is TGTGCCAGCTCACCCCCGACAGGGACGGTCAATGAGCAGTTCTTC. It yields the protein CASSPPTGTVNEQFF.

This rearrangement joins TRBV6-1 to TRBJ1-3; maybe TRBD1 (5 bases). The V and J ends lost 8 bases and 1 base respectively, with 6 bases between them. The CDR3 spans 12 residues. Germline V lookup: CDR1 MNHNS, CDR2 SASEGT. The CDR3 nucleotides are TGTGCCAGCCAGGGTTCTGGAAACACCATATATTTT. This sequence encodes CASQGSGNTIYF.

This sequence joins TRBV10-3 and TRBJ2-7; D may be TRBD2 (5 bases). V lost 10 bases and J 1 base, leaving 17 bases between the germline ends. The CDR3 loop spans 14 amino acids. Germline CDR1 ENHRY, CDR2 SYGVKD. CDR3 loop: CATLLDPLSYEQYF. The CDR3 DNA follows: TGTGCCACCTTACTAGATCCACTTTCCTACGAGCAGTACTTC.

Here the CDR3 DNA reads TGTGCCAGCAGTTCTAGCGGGGGGCTCCCTGGTGAGCAGTTCTTC. It encodes CASSSSGGLPGEQFF. V and J are TRBV6-1 and TRBJ2-1; 11 bases fit TRBD2. Germline CDR1 and CDR2: MNHNS and SASEGT. The CDR3 loop spans 15 amino acids. After removal of 5 bases from V and 9 bases from J, the junction contained 9 bases not matched to a gene.

With regard to this clone: This may arise from a read error, as a much more abundant clone is one base away. The chain links TRBV25-1 to TRBJ1-1; D is unresolved. Trimming pared 6 bases from V and 2 bases from J, leaving 4 bases between. The CDR3 totals 11 residues. CDR1 MGHDK and CDR2 SYGVNS come from the germline V gene. This CDR3 is CASRENTEAFF. CDR3 sequence (DNA): TGTGCCAGCAGGGAAAACACTGAAGCTTTCTTT. Combining the CDR3 with reference TRBV25-1 and TRBJ1-1 gives the whole variable domain EADIYQTPRYLVIGTGKKITLECSQTMGHDKMYWYQQDPGMELHLIHYSYGVNSTEKGDLSSESTVSRIRTEHFPLTLESARPSHTSQYLCASRENTEAFFGQGTRLTVV.

V and J are TRBV4-1 and TRBJ1-3, with D maybe TRBD1 (5 bases). The ends were cut back, 0 bases at V and 8 bases at J, with 17 bases in the middle. The CDR3 is 16 residues long. Germline V CDR1 and CDR2: MGHRA, YSYEKL. Written as DNA, the CDR3 is TGCGCCAGCAGCCAAGAAAACCCGGGACTCTCTGACACCATATATTTT. It yields the protein CASSQENPGLSDTIYF.

The chain links TRBV6-1 to TRBJ1-1, with D perhaps TRBD1 (6 bases). The CDR3 loop spans 11 amino acids. The V and J ends lost 5 bases and 7 bases respectively, with 8 bases between them. Germline V lookup: CDR1 MNHNS, CDR2 SASEGT. The CDR3 here is CASSKQGEAFF. In DNA form, the CDR3 reads TGTGCCAGCAGTAAACAGGGTGAAGCTTTCTTT.